Detailed here is one TCR beta chain. Every patient underwent thyroid surgery untreated. The entry originates in a study of metastatic and nonmetastatic thyroid tumors. TCRdb re-called the PCR reads with MiXCR. The table has around 19,000 clones, around 21% seen once. The CDR3 has 15 residues. From germline, CDR1 is SGHRS and CDR2 YFSETQ. V lost 6 bases, J lost 7 bases, and 23 bases lay in between. This sequence was found in a female donor with papillary thyroid cancer or a benign thyroid nodule (not recorded which). Some clones in this sample may be carry-over from other donors' samples. The V call is TRBV5-1, the J call TRBJ2-7, with D possibly being TRBD2 (6 bases). What was sequenced was blood. CDR3 coding DNA: TGCGCCAGCACCTCCAGGGCGGCAGGGACTGGGGAGCAGTACTTC. Protein product: CASTSRAAGTGEQYF. Full variable domain (rest looked up from reference TRBV5-1 and TRBJ2-7): KAGVTQTPRYLIKTRGQQVTLSCSPISGHRSVSWYQQTPGQGLQFLFEYFSETQRNKGNFPGRFSGRQFSNSRSEMNVSTLELGDSALYLCASTSRAAGTGEQYFGPGTRLTVT.